The 21 T cell receptor beta chains presented below share a single source sample, sequenced in a study. Adaptor-ligated barcode primers were used to amplify TRBV12-4/TRBJ1-2 clonotypes. TCRdb re-called the multiplex PCR reads with MiXCR, one entry per CDR3 protein. The data contain around 460 distinct CDR3 sequences, roughly 7% of them singletons. What was sequenced was naive CD4+ T cells sorted from blood. Subset specified: naive CD4+ T cells, CD4+CD45RA+CD25-. These receptor sequences come from a female donor with breast cancer.

This clonotype is labeled medium-sized. The CDR3 nucleotides are TGTGCCTCCCGAGCCAACTCCTATGGCTACACCTTC. This codes for CASRANSYGYTF. V gene TRBV12-3 or TRBV12-4 combines with J gene TRBJ1-2; the D is unclear. The CDR3 consists of 12 residues. Deletions cut 11 bases from V and 4 bases from J, with 14 bases between.

By proportion, this clonotype is medium-sized. This chain uses TRBV12-3 or TRBV12-4 with TRBJ1-2; D ambiguous. V was shortened by 0 bases and J by 4 bases, with 9 bases between the two germline ends. The CDR3 contains 14 residues. The CDR3 region is CASSLARVIYGYTF. The CDR3 nucleotides read TGTGCCAGCAGTTTAGCGCGGGTGATCTATGGCTACACCTTC.

This chain links TRBV12-3 or TRBV12-4 with TRBJ1-2; D gene ambiguous. This CDR3 is 13 amino acids long. V lost 6 bases, J lost 4 bases, and 12 bases lay in between. The CDR3 sequence: CASSLGWGYGYTF. Here the CDR3 DNA reads TGTGCCAGCAGCCTAGGGTGGGGCTATGGCTACACCTTC.

By sample share, this clonotype is large. V gene TRBV12-3 or TRBV12-4 combines with J gene TRBJ1-2; the match to TRBD1 covers 7 bases. The CDR3 runs to 13 residues. J gave up 3 bases and V 6 bases, and 4 bases lay outside the gene matches. For the CDR3, the DNA is TGTGCCAGCAGCTGGACAGGACACTATGGCTACACCTTC. Translated: CASSWTGHYGYTF.

In its sample, this clonotype was seen a few times. The chain combines TRBV12-3 or TRBV12-4 with TRBJ1-2; D perhaps matches TRBD1 (5 bases). The CDR3 extends over 11 amino acids. Trimming removed 4 bases from V and 11 bases from J, with 11 bases in between. CDR3: CASSWGNRYTF. CDR3 nucleotide sequence: TGTGCCAGCAGTTGGGGCAACAGGTACACCTTC.

Relative to its sample, this clonotype is large. The chain is built from TRBV12-3 or TRBV12-4 and TRBJ1-2; 9 nucleotides agree with TRBD1. V lost 2 bases, J lost 5 bases, and 3 bases stayed unmatched. This CDR3 has 14 residues. The CDR3 DNA follows: TGTGCCAGCAGTTTATTGGACAGGGGATATGGCTACACCTTC. This encodes CASSLLDRGYGYTF.

This clonotype appeared many times. This chain connects TRBV12-3 or TRBV12-4 to TRBJ1-2, with D unresolved. With 6 bases removed from V and 4 bases from J, the gap between germline ends came to 12 bases. The CDR3 consists of 13 residues. The CDR3 spells CASSPLISYGYTF. The CDR3 DNA sequence: TGTGCCAGCAGCCCACTCATTTCCTATGGCTACACCTTC.

This clonotype ranks as medium-sized (0.01 to 0.1%). This chain uses TRBV12-3 or TRBV12-4 with TRBJ1-2, with TRBD1 as a possible D gene (5 bases). The CDR3 has 13 amino acids. The V end was cut by 3 bases, the J end by 4 bases, with 9 bases between. This CDR3 reads CASSLGLPYGYTF. The CDR3 DNA reads TGTGCCAGCAGTTTGGGACTCCCCTATGGCTACACCTTC.

By frequency in the sample, this clonotype is medium-sized. V usage is TRBV12-3 or TRBV12-4 and J usage is TRBJ1-2; TRBD1 is a possible D gene (6 bases). This CDR3 contains 14 residues. V lost 6 bases to trimming and J lost 8 bases, with 19 bases between them. In nucleotides, the CDR3 is TGTGCCAGCAGCCGACAGGAGATCCGAGCGGGCTACACCTTC. It encodes CASSRQEIRAGYTF.

This clonotype rates as medium-sized. This chain uses TRBV12-3 or TRBV12-4 with TRBJ1-2; D remains ambiguous. This CDR3 has 14 residues. V lost 6 bases and J 8 bases, leaving 19 bases between the germline ends. The CDR3 bases are TGTGCCAGCAGCCGAGTCGGGATCAGGAGGGGCTACACCTTC. Protein: CASSRVGIRRGYTF.

Within the sample, this clonotype is medium-sized. The chain couples TRBV12-3 or TRBV12-4 to TRBJ1-2; maybe TRBD1 (6 bases). V lost 3 bases to trimming and J lost 8 bases, with 13 bases between them. The CDR3 sequence is 13 residues long. The CDR3 sequence: CASSFSAGQGYTF. As DNA, the CDR3 is TGTGCCAGCAGTTTTAGTGCCGGACAGGGCTACACCTTC.

This clonotype is classed as medium-sized. The rearrangement uses TRBV12-3 or TRBV12-4 and TRBJ1-2; D might be TRBD1 (6 bases). V lost 4 bases and J 7 bases, leaving 10 bases between the germline ends. CDR3 size: 12 residues. The CDR3 sequence is CASSSTGLGYTF. DNA of the CDR3: TGTGCCAGCAGTTCCACAGGGCTTGGCTACACCTTC.

Relative to its sample, this clonotype is large. V is TRBV12-3 or TRBV12-4 and J is TRBJ1-2, with a possible D match to TRBD1 (5 bases). V was trimmed by 2 bases and J by 3 bases, leaving 13 bases between them. CDR3 size: 15 residues. For the CDR3, the DNA is TGTGCCAGCAGTTTACCGGGCAGGGCGGACTATGGCTACACCTTC. Translated, it gives CASSLPGRADYGYTF.

This clonotype was detected ten times or more. The chain has TRBV12-3 or TRBV12-4 and TRBJ1-2; D gene ambiguous. The CDR3 covers 11 residues. V shed 8 bases and J shed 7 bases, with 11 bases lying between them. The CDR3 region has the DNA TGTGCCAGCCGGGGAGTTGGTGGCTACACCTTC. Translated, it gives CASRGVGGYTF.

In its sample, this clonotype is medium-sized. The rearrangement uses TRBV12-3 or TRBV12-4 and TRBJ1-2; tentatively, D is TRBD1 (5 bases). The V end lost 1 base, the J end lost 8 bases, and 14 bases lay between the germline ends. The CDR3 consists of 14 residues. CDR3 nucleotides: TGTGCCAGCAGTTTAGGAAACAGGAGGGACGGCTACACCTTC. Its protein product is CASSLGNRRDGYTF.

In nucleotides, the CDR3 is TGTGCCAGCAGTTTAGGGTCGGGCAATGGCTACACCTTC. It codes for CASSLGSGNGYTF. The V and J genes are TRBV12-3 or TRBV12-4 and TRBJ1-2; D not certain. V lost 1 base, J lost 6 bases, and 9 bases lay in between. The CDR3 length is 13 residues.

Judged by abundance, this clonotype is medium-sized (0.01 to 0.1%). The chain employs TRBV12-3 or TRBV12-4 and TRBJ1-2; 9 positions match TRBD1. V shed 5 bases and J 6 bases; nucleotides not matched to a gene: 4. The CDR3 totals 13 residues. The CDR3 bases are TGTGCCAGCAGTCGGGACAGGGAGGATGGCTACACCTTC. It specifies CASSRDREDGYTF.

Within the sample, this clonotype is medium-sized. The genes are TRBV12-3 or TRBV12-4 and TRBJ1-2; D may be TRBD1 (5 bases). This CDR3 has 15 residues. V lost 5 bases and J lost 5, with 18 bases in between. The DNA of the CDR3 is TGTGCCAGCAGTGGCAGGGAGAGGGCTACTTATGGCTACACCTTC. Amino acids: CASSGRERATYGYTF.

As for this clonotype: A much more abundant neighbour one base away suggests this may be a read error. The chain carries TRBV12-3 or TRBV12-4 and TRBJ1-2; D unclear. Between the trimmed V and J ends, which lost 6 bases and 8 bases, there was a span of 22 bases. This CDR3 contains 15 residues. The CDR3 is CASSPSMGIQRGYTF. CDR3 bases: TGTGCCAGCAGCCCCTCCATGGGAATACAACGAGGCTACACCTTC.

The J gene is TRBJ1-2, the V gene TRBV12-3 or TRBV12-4; 9 bases align to TRBD1. The CDR3 loop spans 13 amino acids. Losses at the gene ends were 6 bases for V and 8 bases for J; bases not matched to a gene: 7. The CDR3 loop is CASSPGQGSGYTF. The CDR3 DNA reads TGTGCCAGCAGCCCGGGACAGGGCAGCGGCTACACCTTC.

In its sample, this clonotype ranks as medium-sized (0.01 to 0.1%). The chain has TRBV12-3 or TRBV12-4 and TRBJ1-2, with 8 bases matching TRBD1. The trim removed 7 bases at V and 3 bases at J, leaving 10 bases unmatched. The CDR3 length is 15 residues. CDR3 protein: CASNPGQGVDYGYTF. The CDR3 bases are TGTGCCAGCAACCCCGGACAGGGTGTAGACTATGGCTACACCTTC.